The 23 T cell receptor beta chains given below trace back to one sample, sequenced in a study of blood T cell repertoires in COVID-19. Profiled with immunoSEQ multiplex PCR; TCRdb holds only in-frame clones, not every one. The table shows 170,000 or so clones, with 85% to 90% occurring only once. Material for sequencing was peripheral blood. The receptors shown here come from a woman younger than 30 who had recovered from COVID-19.

The CDR3 coding sequence is TGTGCCAGCACCGACCCAACTAGCTCAGATACGCAGTATTTT. It yields the protein CASTDPTSSDTQYF. The rearrangement uses TRBV27 and TRBJ2-3; D possibly corresponds to TRBD2 (6 bases). Germline V gives CDR1 MNHEY, CDR2 SMNVEV (reference sequence). V lost 7 bases and J 4 bases, leaving 15 bases between the germline ends. CDR3 length equals 14 residues.

This chain uses TRBV19 with TRBJ2-3; possibly TRBD2 for D (7 bases). There are 14 residues in the CDR3. Deletions cut 5 bases from V and 3 bases from J, with 12 bases between. The germline V gene encodes CDR1 LNHDA and CDR2 SQIVND (reference sequence). The CDR3 region has the DNA TGTGCCAGTAGTCTCAGCGGGACAACAGATACGCAGTATTTT. Translating gives CASSLSGTTDTQYF.

The V call is TRBV25-1, the J call TRBJ2-2; TRBD2 matches 10 bases. J gave up 7 bases and V 4 bases, and 6 bases lay outside the gene matches. The CDR3 has 15 amino acids. Germline V gene data show CDR1 as MGHDK and CDR2 as SYGVNS. The CDR3 coding sequence is TGTGCCAGCAGTGGAACTAGCGGGGCTGGCGGGGAGCTGTTTTTT. It is translated as CASSGTSGAGGELFF.

The rearrangement uses TRBV21-1 and TRBJ2-7; the table calls TRBD1, which could not be checked here. TRBV21-1 is a pseudogene. CDR3 length: 13 amino acids. CDR3 nucleotide sequence: TGTGCCAGCAGCAAAAAGAACAGCTTCCCTTGGTACGTC. This gives the protein CASSKKNSFPWYV.

V usage is TRBV4-1 and J usage is TRBJ2-2, with 8 positions matching TRBD1. The trim removed 4 bases at V and 3 bases at J, leaving 7 bases unmatched. Looked up from germline, CDR1 is MGHRA and CDR2 is YSYEKL. The CDR3 runs to 16 residues. The CDR3 region has the DNA TGCGCCAGCAGCCTCATTGGGACAGGAGACACCGGGGAGCTGTTTTTT. Protein sequence: CASSLIGTGDTGELFF.

This chain connects TRBV29-1 to TRBJ2-7; D perhaps matches TRBD1 (6 bases). The germline V and J ends were trimmed by 1 base and 1 base, with 14 bases remaining between them. This CDR3 is built from 15 residues. The germline gives CDR1 SQVTM, CDR2 ANQGSEA. The DNA for the CDR3 is TGCAGCGTTGAAGTTCCAGGGGCTAATTCCTACGAGCAGTACGTC. Translating it yields CSVEVPGANSYEQYV.

This chain connects TRBV6-1 to TRBJ2-3, with a weak D call TRBD1 (5 bases). CDR3 length equals 15 residues. Germline CDR1 MNHNS, CDR2 SASEGT. V was pared by 2 bases and J by 0 bases, with 9 bases between. CDR3 residues: CASSELRVSTDTQYF. The CDR3 DNA reads TGTGCCAGCAGTGAACTCAGGGTCAGCACAGATACGCAGTATTTT.

This sequence joins TRBV18 and TRBJ2-5; D might be TRBD1 (6 bases). Germline CDR1 reads KGHSH; CDR2 reads LQKENI. CDR3 length equals 15 residues. Between the trimmed V and J ends, which lost 3 bases and 1 base, there was a span of 12 bases. The CDR3 coding sequence is TGTGCCAGCTCACCTACATTGGACAGCCAAGAGACCCAGTACTTC. Protein: CASSPTLDSQETQYF. The variable domain in full, completed from reference TRBV18 and TRBJ2-5, reads NAGVMQNPRHLVRRRGQEARLRCSPMKGHSHVYWYRQLPEEGLKFMVYLQKENIIDESGMPKERFSAEFPKEGPSILRIQQVVRGDSAAYFCASSPTLDSQETQYFGPGTRLLVL.

This chain joins TRBV6-1 and TRBJ1-6, with 8 bases matching TRBD1. The germline V gene has CDR1 MNHNS and CDR2 SASEGT. V was pared by 7 bases and J by 10 bases, with 6 bases of the junction left unmatched. This CDR3 is built from 13 residues. In DNA, the CDR3 is TGTGCCAGCATCCCAGGGGGCTCATCACCCCTCCACTTT. The encoded protein is CASIPGGSSPLHF.

This clone occurred once. This chain uses TRBV7-2 with TRBJ2-7, with 7 bases aligning to TRBD2. J gave up 1 base and V 0 bases, and 3 bases lay outside the gene matches. Looked up from germline, CDR1 is SGHTA and CDR2 is FQGNSA. This CDR3 is built from 15 residues. The chain's CDR3 is CASSLAASGSYEQYV. Written as DNA, the CDR3 is TGTGCCAGCAGCTTAGCGGCTAGCGGTTCCTACGAGCAGTACGTC.

This chain joins TRBV6-5 and TRBJ1-1; D unresolved. The V gene lost 2 bases and the J gene lost 1 base, with 8 bases spanning the gap. CDR1 is MNHEY and CDR2 is SVGAGI in the germline V gene. The CDR3 spans 14 residues. The CDR3 here is CASSYVRGNTEAFF. The CDR3 bases are TGTGCCAGCAGTTACGTGCGGGGGAACACTGAAGCTTTCTTT.

This sequence joins TRBV5-4 and TRBJ1-5; 8 bases agree with TRBD1. There are 15 residues in the CDR3. V lost 2 bases to trimming and J lost 1 base; unmatched junction nucleotides: 2. CDR1 SGHNT and CDR2 YYREEE come from the germline V gene (reference sequence). The chain's CDR3 is CASSFTGGSNQPQHF. The DNA of the CDR3 is TGTGCCAGCAGCTTCACAGGGGGAAGCAATCAGCCCCAGCATTTT. Full variable domain (rest looked up from reference TRBV5-4 and TRBJ1-5): ETGVTQSPTHLIKTRGQQVTLRCSSQSGHNTVSWYQQALGQGPQFIFQYYREEENGRGNFPPRFSGLQFPNYSSELNVNALELDDSALYLCASSFTGGSNQPQHFGDGTRLSIL.

The chain recombines TRBV5-4 with TRBJ2-3, with TRBD2 matching over 8 bases. This CDR3 is built from 13 residues. J was trimmed by 6 bases and V by 4 bases; bases with no gene match: 4. Germline V gene sequence: CDR1 SGHNT, CDR2 YYREEE (reference sequence). CDR3 sequence: CASSPGLGDTQYF. The CDR3 nucleotides are TGTGCCAGCAGCCCGGGACTAGGGGATACGCAGTATTTT.

This rearrangement joins TRBV6-5 to TRBJ2-7; the match to TRBD1 covers 9 bases. The CDR3 has 14 residues. Germline CDR1 is MNHEY and CDR2 is SVGAGI. V trimming: 7 bases; J trimming: 5 bases; junction bases outside the gene matches: 9. CDR3 in amino acids: CASTPPGTGNEQYF. As DNA, the CDR3 is TGTGCCAGCACCCCCCCCGGGACAGGGAACGAGCAGTACTTC.

CDR3 bases: TGTGCCAGCAGACCCCAGGGGGCGCGTATGAACTATGGCTACACCTTC. Its translation: CASRPQGARMNYGYTF. V and J are TRBV28 and TRBJ1-2; 8 bases are a match to TRBD1. This CDR3 is built from 16 residues. Unmatched junction bases numbered 11, after V lost 6 bases and J lost 2 bases. CDR1 and CDR2 (germline): MDHEN, SYDVKM.

The chain couples TRBV4-1 to TRBJ1-2, with TRBD1 identical over 10 bases. J lost 1 base, V lost 1 base, and 6 bases had no gene match. Germline V CDR1 and CDR2: MGHRA, YSYEKL. The CDR3 contains 17 residues. CDR3 nucleotide sequence: TGCGCCAGCAGCCAAGCCTACCGGGACAGGGGTAACTATGGCTACACCTTC. As protein: CASSQAYRDRGNYGYTF.

This chain joins TRBV25-1 and TRBJ1-1; a weak D match, TRBD1 (5 bases). V lost 1 base, J lost 7 bases, and 13 bases lay in between. The V gene's germline CDR1 is MGHDK and CDR2 SYGVNS. This CDR3 is built from 14 residues. The CDR3 bases are TGTGCCAGCAGTGAATTCTTAGGGGCGAATGAAGCTTTCTTT. Protein: CASSEFLGANEAFF.

The CDR3 DNA reads TGTGCCATCAGTCACCCAACAGGGGGCGCGAACACCGGGGAGCTGTTTTTT. Its protein is CAISHPTGGANTGELFF. The rearrangement joins TRBV10-3 to TRBJ2-2; 9 bases map to TRBD1. Germline V gene lookup returns CDR1 ENHRY and CDR2 SYGVKD. V dropped 5 bases and J dropped 0; count of bases not matched to a gene: 7. The CDR3 contains 17 residues.

The chain links TRBV3-1 (or the pseudogene TRBV3-2) to TRBJ1-1; 10 bases are a match to TRBD1. With V trimmed by 4 bases and J by 5 bases, 13 bases remained unmatched. CDR3 length equals 17 residues. Looked up from germline, CDR1 is LGHDT and CDR2 is YNNKEL (reference sequence). The chain's CDR3 is CASSPIRQGALWTEAFF. DNA for the CDR3: TGTGCCAGCAGCCCAATACGACAGGGGGCATTATGGACTGAAGCTTTCTTT.

The rearrangement joins TRBV5-4 to TRBJ2-7; unclear D gene. Germline CDR1 is SGHNT and CDR2 is YYREEE (reference sequence). This CDR3 region has 14 residues. Trimming pared 0 bases from V and 5 bases from J, leaving 12 bases between. CDR3 loop: CASSLGGSQNEQYV. DNA of the CDR3: TGTGCCAGCAGCTTGGGTGGTAGCCAGAACGAGCAGTACGTC.

The chain links TRBV25-1 to TRBJ2-3, with D maybe TRBD2 (5 bases). The CDR3 is 13 residues long. V lost 5 bases to trimming and J lost 3 bases, with 9 bases between them. Germline V gene sequence: CDR1 MGHDK, CDR2 SYGVNS. The CDR3 DNA is TGTGCCAGCAGTTTCCCGGGAACAGATACGCAGTATTTT. Translating it yields CASSFPGTDTQYF.

This rearrangement joins TRBV5-1 to TRBJ2-2; 8 bases match TRBD1. The CDR3 sequence is 18 residues long. With 2 bases clipped from V and 3 bases from J, the junction kept 12 bases outside the gene matches. Germline CDR1 is SGHRS and CDR2 is YFSETQ. The CDR3 DNA reads TGCGCCAGCAGCTTACAAACAGGGGGAAAGGCTTACACCGGGGAGCTGTTTTTT. Translation: CASSLQTGGKAYTGELFF.

The rearrangement links TRBV4-1 to TRBJ1-1, with D hard to call. Per germline, CDR1 MGHRA and CDR2 YSYEKL. Trimming cost V 5 bases and J 1 base, with 11 bases left between them. There are 14 residues in the CDR3. The CDR3 nucleotides read TGCGCCAGCAGCGACCGGGAGACGAACACTGAAGCTTTCTTT. Amino acids: CASSDRETNTEAFF.